This T cell receptor beta chain stems from a study of long-term antiretroviral therapy in people with HIV. At the survey level, the v3.0 immunoSEQ assay was run. For every sample, sequencing targeted roughly 35,000-55,000 T-cell genomes. The repertoire was sequenced with immunoSEQ multiplex PCR; TCRdb's copy has only in-frame clones and lacks some. The table records tens of thousands of clones, about 90% of them present only once. For each donor, at least one pre-ART and at least two post-ART PBMC samples were available. Sequencing was performed on unsorted PBMCs, taken about 4.5 years after starting antiretroviral therapy. This clonotype was obtained from a man under 40 with HIV.

The DNA for the CDR3 is TGTGCCATCAGTGGGAATGGCAATGAGCAGTTCTTC. Residues: CAISGNGNEQFF. The chain recombines TRBV10-3 with TRBJ2-1; no clear D gene. The CDR3 contains 12 residues. Germline values: CDR1 ENHRY, CDR2 SYGVKD. Trimming stripped 4 bases from V and 6 bases from J, with 7 bases between.